The 22 T cell receptor beta chains below all came from one sample that was sequenced in a study of cytomegalovirus exposure and HLA in healthy donors. Profiled with immunoSEQ multiplex PCR; TCRdb holds only in-frame clones, not every one. There are 220,000 or so clones in the sample; less than 90% occur only once, and less than 7% lies in the top ten. The specimen was PBMCs. The receptor set was obtained from a woman aged 18-29 years in good health and CMV-seronegative.

A few counts support this clone. This chain joins TRBV5-4 and TRBJ1-2, with 11 positions matching TRBD1. Looked up from germline, CDR1 is SGHNT and CDR2 is YYREEE (reference sequence). Trimming took 4 bases from V and 4 from J; bases not matched to a gene: 3. The CDR3 has 14 residues. For the CDR3, the DNA is TGTGCCAGCAGCCCCGGGACAGGGGGCTATGGCTACACCTTC. As protein: CASSPGTGGYGYTF.

The gene calls are TRBV28 and TRBJ1-3; D not certain. Per the germline V gene, CDR1 is MDHEN and CDR2 is SYDVKM. The CDR3 consists of 12 residues. V was cut by 8 bases and J by 4 bases, with 9 bases left in between. The CDR3 loop reads CASRLGGNTIYF. Here the CDR3 DNA reads TGTGCCAGCCGACTTGGCGGAAACACCATATATTTT.

V and J are TRBV4-1 and TRBJ1-2; 8 bases align to TRBD1. Germline CDR1 is MGHRA and CDR2 is YSYEKL. J was trimmed by 8 bases and V by 3 bases; bases with no gene match: 5. The CDR3 is 13 residues long. This CDR3 reads CASSQDRAGGYTF. The CDR3 DNA is TGCGCCAGCAGCCAGGACAGGGCTGGGGGCTACACCTTC.

V usage is TRBV6-5 and J usage is TRBJ1-1, with D possibly matching TRBD1 (6 bases). Per germline, CDR1 MNHEY and CDR2 SVGAGI. The CDR3 extends over 14 amino acids. With 8 bases removed from V and 3 bases from J, the gap between germline ends came to 16 bases. The CDR3 nucleotides are TGTGCCAGCGGGACGCAGGGGCACCACACTGAAGCTTTCTTT. This gives the protein CASGTQGHHTEAFF.

This chain links TRBV4-1 with TRBJ2-6; 12 bases align to TRBD2. The CDR3 is made up of 20 amino acids. Germline lookup yields CDR1 MGHRA and CDR2 YSYEKL. J gave up 1 base and V 1 base, and 8 bases lay outside the gene matches. CDR3 protein: CASSQALGLAGGSGANVLTF. The DNA of the CDR3 is TGCGCCAGCAGCCAAGCCCTCGGCCTAGCGGGAGGGTCTGGGGCCAACGTCCTGACTTTC.

The chain carries TRBV5-1 and TRBJ2-5; no reliable D call. Looked up from germline, CDR1 is SGHRS and CDR2 is YFSETQ. V dropped 3 bases and J dropped 4 bases, with 16 bases sitting between them. This CDR3 contains 15 residues. The CDR3 nucleotides read TGCGCCAGCAGCTCATCAGACCCGGTCGGAGAGACCCAGTACTTC. Its protein is CASSSSDPVGETQYF.

The chain is built from TRBV25-1 and TRBJ1-1; D perhaps matches TRBD1 (5 bases). CDR1 is MGHDK and CDR2 is SYGVNS in the germline V gene. The CDR3 totals 15 residues. Trimming left V 2 bases short and J 5 bases short, with 15 bases between. The CDR3 reads CASSEGRGGGTEAFF. In DNA form, the CDR3 reads TGTGCCAGCAGTGAAGGGAGGGGAGGAGGTACTGAAGCTTTCTTT.

The chain recombines TRBV15 with TRBJ1-2; the D gene is possibly TRBD1 (5 bases). V was clipped by 0 bases and J by 0 bases, with 8 bases between them. CDR1 and CDR2 from the germline V gene are LNHNV and YYDKDF (reference sequence). This CDR3 is built from 15 residues. CDR3 DNA: TGTGCCACCAGCAGAGATACGGGACCTAACTATGGCTACACCTTC. Translating it yields CATSRDTGPNYGYTF.

V is TRBV7-2 and J is TRBJ2-7, with TRBD1 identical over 7 bases. The CDR3 totals 14 residues. The J segment lost 3 bases and the V segment lost 7 bases, leaving 9 bases of the junction unmatched. The germline V gene encodes CDR1 SGHTA and CDR2 FQGNSA. CDR3 DNA: TGTGCCAGCACCCCGACAGGGCCAGTCTACGAGCAGTACTTC. Translation: CASTPTGPVYEQYF. The variable domain in full, with the rest retrieved from reference TRBV7-2 and TRBJ2-7, is GAGVSQSPSNKVTEKGKDVELRCDPISGHTALYWYRQSLGQGLEFLIYFQGNSAPDKSGLPSDRFSAERTGGSVSTLTIQRTQQEDSAVYLCASTPTGPVYEQYFGPGTRLTVT.

The chain combines TRBV9 with TRBJ1-4, with TRBD1 identical over 8 bases. Germline trimming cut 3 bases from V and 7 bases from J; bases unmatched to any gene: 14. CDR3 length: 17 residues. Germline-derived CDR1 and CDR2 are SGDLS and YYNGEE. The CDR3 sequence: CASSAHTGQGEVEKLFF. Here the CDR3 DNA reads TGTGCCAGCAGCGCCCATACCGGACAGGGTGAAGTTGAAAAACTGTTTTTT.

J is TRBJ1-1 and V is TRBV20-1; a possible D gene is TRBD1 (5 bases). V was cut by 5 bases and J by 8 bases, with 12 bases left in between. Germline loops: CDR1 DFQATT, CDR2 SNEGSKA (reference sequence). This CDR3 contains 11 residues. The CDR3 sequence: CSAQHRTEAFF. CDR3 sequence (DNA): TGCAGTGCTCAACACCGGACAGAAGCTTTCTTT.

This clone showed up just once. The chain couples TRBV9 to TRBJ1-3, with no clear D. Germline loops: CDR1 SGDLS, CDR2 YYNGEE. V was shortened by 4 bases and J by 3 bases, with 5 bases between the two germline ends. The CDR3 runs 12 residues. The DNA of the CDR3 is TGTGCCAGCAGCCGTCTTGGAAACACCATATATTTT. Encoded protein: CASSRLGNTIYF.

The chain combines TRBV5-6 with TRBJ2-1; D might be TRBD1 (5 bases). Germline loops: CDR1 SGHDT, CDR2 YYEEEE. The V end was cut by 0 bases, the J end by 10 bases, with 5 bases between. The CDR3 length is 11 residues. The CDR3 loop reads CASSLGTEQFF. CDR3 bases: TGTGCCAGCAGCTTGGGGACAGAGCAGTTCTTC. Combining the CDR3 with reference TRBV5-6 and TRBJ2-1 gives the whole variable domain DAGVTQSPTHLIKTRGQQVTLRCSPKSGHDTVSWYQQALGQGPQFIFQYYEEEERQRGNFPDRFSGHQFPNYSSELNVNALLLGDSALYLCASSLGTEQFFGPGTRLTVL.

V and J are TRBV27 and TRBJ2-2, with D maybe TRBD2 (6 bases). Trimming stripped 6 bases from V and 5 bases from J, with 13 bases between. The germline V gene encodes CDR1 MNHEY and CDR2 SMNVEV (reference sequence). This CDR3 comprises 14 residues. The CDR3 bases are TGTGCCAGCAGGTCGGGAGTGAGAACCGGGGAGCTGTTTTTT. Translation gives CASRSGVRTGELFF.

J is TRBJ2-4 and V is TRBV19, with 11 positions matching TRBD2. V gave up 1 base and J gave up 3 bases; unmatched junction bases: 8. Germline-derived CDR1 and CDR2 are LNHDA and SQIVND (reference sequence). The CDR3 covers 18 residues. CDR3: CASSIGRGGTSGKNIQYF. The CDR3, as DNA: TGTGCCAGTAGTATAGGGCGGGGAGGGACTAGCGGCAAAAACATTCAGTACTTC.

The DNA for the CDR3 is TGTGCCACCTACGGAAGGGAGGCTTTCTTT. As protein: CATYGREAFF. The chain uses TRBV28 and TRBJ1-1; D is unclear. Trimming removed 10 bases at V and 11 bases at J, with 14 bases between. The CDR3 consists of 10 residues. The germline V gene has CDR1 MDHEN and CDR2 SYDVKM.

This rearrangement joins TRBV29-1 to TRBJ2-7, with TRBD1 identical over 10 bases. Germline assignment: CDR1 SQVTM and CDR2 ANQGSEA. This CDR3 contains 14 residues. V was clipped by 4 bases and J by 6 bases; unmatched bases: 9. The CDR3 sequence: CSVVRTGGRGEQYF. The CDR3 coding sequence is TGCAGCGTTGTAAGGACAGGGGGACGGGGCGAGCAGTACTTC.

Here the CDR3 DNA reads TGCAGCGTTGCGGTCTCGGATAATTCACCCCTCCACTTT. Translated, it gives CSVAVSDNSPLHF. The chain recombines TRBV29-1 with TRBJ1-6, with no clear D. Trimming took 4 bases from V and 5 from J, leaving 9 bases between them. The CDR3 is 13 residues long. CDR1 is SQVTM, CDR2 ANQGSEA, per germline.

J is TRBJ1-1 and V is TRBV19; a weak D match, TRBD1 (5 bases). Trimming removed 5 bases at V and 4 bases at J, with 17 bases between. Germline V CDR1 and CDR2: LNHDA, SQIVND (reference sequence). CDR3 length equals 15 residues. CDR3 sequence: CASSPMGGGSTEAFF. The CDR3 coding sequence is TGTGCCAGTAGTCCCATGGGGGGAGGGAGCACTGAAGCTTTCTTT.

The chain has TRBV5-6 and TRBJ2-7; the D is unclear. Trimming cost V 4 bases and J 5 bases, with 7 bases left between them. The CDR3 is 11 amino acids. Germline V gene data show CDR1 as SGHDT and CDR2 as YYEEEE. The CDR3 DNA follows: TGTGCCAGCAGCCGACCCCACGAGCAGTACTTC. Translated: CASSRPHEQYF.

V gene TRBV28 combines with J gene TRBJ2-3; D gene unclear. Germline values: CDR1 MDHEN, CDR2 SYDVKM. V was trimmed by 6 bases and J by 0 bases, leaving 13 bases between them. This CDR3 has 15 amino acids. CDR3 amino acids: CASRLQISSTDTQYF. The CDR3, as DNA: TGTGCCAGCAGACTTCAAATCAGTAGCACAGATACGCAGTATTTT.

The chain recombines TRBV28 with TRBJ1-5, with 7 bases matching TRBD1. Trimming at V came to 7 bases and at J to 5 bases, leaving 5 bases not matched to a gene. Germline-derived CDR1 and CDR2 are MDHEN and SYDVKM. This CDR3 contains 13 residues. The DNA for the CDR3 is TGTGCCAGCACAGACAGGGCCTATCAGCCCCAGCATTTT. It encodes CASTDRAYQPQHF.